Each of the 21 T cell receptor beta chains below was sequenced from the same sample in a study of Ad26.COV2.S vaccination and SARS-CoV-2 variants. The treatment was: approximately 18 received Ad26.COV2.S at low or high dose, single or two shots; about 5 received placebo; per-sample allocation not given. The samples date from day 63 after the first vaccine or placebo injection. Using immunoSEQ multiplex PCR, the repertoire was profiled, and TCRdb retains in-frame clones only, with some absent. In the table there are 200,000 to 250,000 clones, around 87% of which are singletons. Material: peripheral blood, obtained in a trial of Ad26.COV2.S vaccine versus placebo. These receptors were obtained from a person aged 18-65 years who received the Ad26.COV2.S COVID-19 vaccine or a placebo.

The CDR3 DNA follows: TGTGCCAGCAGCCAACAAGGTGGACTGAAAGGCTACACCTTC. Its translation: CASSQQGGLKGYTF. The V and J genes are TRBV14 and TRBJ1-2; no definite D call. There are 14 residues in the CDR3. Germline-derived CDR1 and CDR2 are SGHDN and FVKESK. V was cut by 2 bases and J by 8 bases, with 15 bases left in between.

V usage is TRBV6-5 and J usage is TRBJ2-7; 7 nucleotides align to TRBD1. This CDR3 region has 14 residues. The V gene's germline CDR1 is MNHEY and CDR2 SVGAGI. J was trimmed by 3 bases and V by 3 bases; bases with no gene match: 5. The CDR3 nucleotides read TGTGCCAGCAGTTATCTGGGGACAGACTACGAGCAGTACTTC. It specifies CASSYLGTDYEQYF.

This clone turned up a few times. This chain links TRBV30 with TRBJ2-7; the D is unclear. In germline, CDR1 is GTSNPN, CDR2 SVGIG (reference sequence). With 0 bases removed from V and 2 bases from J, the gap between germline ends came to 11 bases. This CDR3 spans 14 amino acids. This CDR3 is CAWSVLLGPYEQYF. The CDR3 DNA reads as TGTGCCTGGAGTGTACTATTGGGCCCCTACGAGCAGTACTTC.

A few counts support this clone. J is TRBJ2-3 and V is TRBV6-5, with D perhaps matching TRBD1 (6 bases). With 5 bases removed from V and 0 bases from J, the gap between germline ends came to 12 bases. Germline lookup yields CDR1 MNHEY and CDR2 SVGAGI. The CDR3 extends over 15 amino acids. The CDR3 DNA reads TGTGCCAGCAGTACTTTGGGGGCTAGCACAGATACGCAGTATTTT. Translated, it gives CASSTLGASTDTQYF.

The chain has TRBV4-3 and TRBJ1-1; maybe TRBD1 (6 bases). Trimming took off 0 bases at V and 0 bases at J, with 11 bases between the two ends. Germline values: CDR1 LGHNA, CDR2 YSLEER. CDR3 length: 16 residues. CDR3 nucleotide sequence: TGCGCCAGCAGCCAAGACTGGACAGACCTGAACACTGAAGCTTTCTTT. Amino acid sequence: CASSQDWTDLNTEAFF.

This clone turned up a few times. This rearrangement joins TRBV7-3 to TRBJ1-4; tentatively, D is TRBD1 (5 bases). The V gene's germline CDR1 is SGHTA and CDR2 FQGTGA. This CDR3 region has 15 residues. With 4 bases removed from V and 8 bases from J, the gap between germline ends came to 17 bases. The CDR3 nucleotides are TGTGCCAGCAGCTCTTCGGGTAAACCAGGGGAAAAACTGTTTTTT. Encoded protein: CASSSSGKPGEKLFF.

This clone was detected once. This chain connects TRBV30 to TRBJ1-4; TRBD1 agrees at 9 bases. V shed 3 bases, J shed 7 bases, and the junction held 9 bases outside the gene matches. Germline V gives CDR1 GTSNPN, CDR2 SVGIG (reference sequence). The CDR3 covers 15 residues. The CDR3 bases are TGTGCCTGGAGCCTCACAGGGGGCGCTTCTGAAAAACTGTTTTTT. Its translation is CAWSLTGGASEKLFF.

The rearrangement links TRBV2 to TRBJ1-2; D possibly corresponds to TRBD1 (5 bases). The germline CDR1 and CDR2 sequences are SNHLY and FYNNEI. The CDR3 sequence is 13 residues long. V lost 3 bases and J lost 4, with 9 bases in between. The CDR3 sequence is CASSEDTPYGYTF. As DNA, the CDR3 is TGTGCCAGCAGTGAGGACACCCCCTATGGCTACACCTTC.

The V and J genes are TRBV28 and TRBJ1-3; tentative D call: TRBD1 (5 bases). Germline loops: CDR1 MDHEN, CDR2 SYDVKM. The CDR3 runs 15 residues. Trimming removed 1 base at V and 3 bases at J, with 10 bases between. The CDR3: CASSLSGGLGNTIYF. Written as DNA, the CDR3 is TGTGCCAGCAGTTTATCGGGGGGTCTTGGAAACACCATATATTTT.

This clone was observed a single time. The J gene is TRBJ1-6, the V gene TRBV7-9; 9 bases match TRBD1. Germline loops: CDR1 SEHNR, CDR2 FQNEAQ (reference sequence). V dropped 5 bases and J dropped 8; count of bases not matched to a gene: 4. The CDR3 length is 14 residues. CDR3 nucleotides: TGTGCCAGCAGCCCCCGACAGGGGGATTCACCCCTCCACTTT. Translation: CASSPRQGDSPLHF.

This sequence joins TRBV7-2 and TRBJ2-7; D not certain. Germline V gene data show CDR1 as SGHTA and CDR2 as FQGNSA. The CDR3 covers 16 residues. V lost 1 base, J lost 0 bases, and 13 bases lay in between. Here the CDR3 reads CASSLGGPVRSYEQYF. CDR3 in DNA: TGTGCCAGCAGCTTAGGTGGTCCGGTTCGCTCCTACGAGCAGTACTTC.

The chain couples TRBV6-5 to TRBJ2-3; D might be TRBD1 (5 bases). The CDR3 totals 15 residues. Germline values: CDR1 MNHEY, CDR2 SVGAGI. V gave up 6 bases and J gave up 2 bases, with 15 bases separating them. CDR3 sequence: CASRRGRANTDTQYF. CDR3 coding DNA: TGTGCCAGCAGAAGGGGTCGGGCCAACACAGATACGCAGTATTTT.

There are a few counts of this clone. The chain recombines TRBV19 with TRBJ1-1; no reliable D call. The CDR3 covers 13 residues. Looked up from germline, CDR1 is LNHDA and CDR2 is SQIVND (reference sequence). Trimming took off 3 bases at V and 7 bases at J, with 12 bases between the two ends. The CDR3 here is CASSIGQQFEAFF. The CDR3 DNA reads TGTGCCAGTAGTATCGGGCAGCAATTTGAAGCTTTCTTT.

With regard to this clone: The identical CDR3 is also encoded by other nucleotide sequences in the sample. This chain joins TRBV5-1 and TRBJ2-5; D gene uncertain. Germline CDR1 is SGHRS and CDR2 is YFSETQ. CDR3 size: 12 residues. Trimming left V 0 bases short and J 5 bases short, with 5 bases between. CDR3 in DNA: TGCGCCAGCAGCTTGGCCAGGGAGACCCAGTACTTC. Translation gives CASSLARETQYF.

This clone was seen a few times. The V gene is TRBV5-4, the J gene TRBJ2-7; maybe TRBD2 (6 bases). Germline V gene sequence: CDR1 SGHNT, CDR2 YYREEE (reference sequence). Trimming removed 4 bases from V and 7 bases from J, with 18 bases in between. The CDR3 is made up of 14 amino acids. DNA for the CDR3: TGTGCCAGCAGCCCTTTCCAGGGTGCGGGGGAGCAGTACTTC. Residues: CASSPFQGAGEQYF.

The rearrangement links TRBV5-1 to TRBJ1-1; a weak D match, TRBD1 (6 bases). From germline, CDR1 is SGHRS and CDR2 YFSETQ. Trimming shortened V by 4 bases and J by 0 bases, and 16 bases separated the two germline ends. The CDR3 is 16 residues long. This CDR3 reads CASSPEGGDVNTEAFF. The CDR3 bases are TGCGCCAGCAGCCCTGAAGGGGGGGACGTGAACACTGAAGCTTTCTTT.

CDR3 loop: CASSPMGNQPQHF. CDR3 sequence (DNA): TGTGCCAGCAGCCCTATGGGGAATCAGCCCCAGCATTTT. The chain carries TRBV6-2 or TRBV6-3 and TRBJ1-5; no clear D gene. This CDR3 comprises 13 residues. Germline loops: CDR1 MNHEY, CDR2 SVGEGT. V gave up 6 bases and J gave up 4 bases, with 10 bases separating them.

V and J are TRBV20-1 and TRBJ2-7; perhaps TRBD1 as D (6 bases). Germline-derived CDR1 and CDR2 are DFQATT and SNEGSKA (reference sequence). The CDR3 runs 11 residues. Between the trimmed V and J ends, which lost 7 bases and 5 bases, there was a span of 12 bases. Written as DNA, the CDR3 is TGCAGTGAATCCAGGGGAGACGAGCAGTACTTC. It specifies CSESRGDEQYF.

Ten or more counts support this clone. The rearrangement joins TRBV5-5 to TRBJ1-5; 7 nucleotides align to TRBD1. Germline V gene lookup returns CDR1 SGHKS and CDR2 YYEKEE (reference sequence). The CDR3 totals 15 residues. Trimming cost V 6 bases and J 7 bases; bases outside gene matches: 13. The CDR3 sequence: CASNPDRDKRQPQHF. The CDR3, as DNA: TGTGCCAGCAACCCCGACAGGGACAAAAGGCAGCCCCAGCATTTT.

J is TRBJ2-1 and V is TRBV7-6; D gene unclear. V was cut by 1 base and J by 4 bases, with 11 bases left in between. Per germline, CDR1 SGHVS and CDR2 FNYEAQ. The CDR3 covers 15 residues. The CDR3 loop reads CASSLGRDPYNEQFF. The CDR3 region has the DNA TGTGCCAGCAGCTTAGGAAGAGACCCGTACAATGAGCAGTTCTTC.

The chain combines TRBV7-9 with TRBJ1-5; a weak D match, TRBD1 (6 bases). CDR3 length equals 16 residues. Trimming pared 1 base from V and 2 bases from J, leaving 12 bases between. Germline V gene lookup returns CDR1 SEHNR and CDR2 FQNEAQ (reference sequence). In DNA form, the CDR3 reads TGTGCCAGCAGCTTAGGGCAGGGGATCGGCAATCAGCCCCAGCATTTT. It is translated as CASSLGQGIGNQPQHF.